Sequencing of this T cell receptor beta chain was carried out in a study of control samples from healthy donors and cancer patients. This table comes from immunoSEQ multiplex PCR, and its TCRdb copy is limited to in-frame clones, with some not included. The sample lists 90,000 to 140,000 clones, 83% occurring once. Material: blood. This clonotype originated in a woman between 45 and 60 years old in good health.

CDR3 sequence (DNA): TGTGCCAGCAGCTTAGGGGGGGGTAGCAATCAGCCCCAGCATTTT. Its translation is CASSLGGGSNQPQHF. The chain recombines TRBV7-2 with TRBJ1-5, with a tentative D call TRBD1 (5 bases). V gave up 1 base and J gave up 0 bases, with 7 bases separating them. Germline V gene lookup returns CDR1 SGHTA and CDR2 FQGNSA. The CDR3 runs 15 residues. The variable domain in full, completed from reference TRBV7-2 and TRBJ1-5, reads GAGVSQSPSNKVTEKGKDVELRCDPISGHTALYWYRQSLGQGLEFLIYFQGNSAPDKSGLPSDRFSAERTGGSVSTLTIQRTQQEDSAVYLCASSLGGGSNQPQHFGDGTRLSIL.